This TCR beta chain originates from a study of cytomegalovirus exposure and HLA in healthy donors. Whole-study results and caveats: A few of the chains that were CMV-associated were confirmed in vitro to be specific for CMV antigens.

The PCR was carried out with 60 Vbeta primers and 13 Jbeta primers. Authors' methods: Unique TCR beta chains totaled 80 million to 100 million in a later count, with roughly 10 million of them shared. Profiled with immunoSEQ multiplex PCR; TCRdb holds only in-frame clones, not every one. Clone size and the V and J calls come from that table; the DNA yielded D and trimming. The sample lists about 150,000 clones; roughly three quarters were seen once. Germline V lookup: CDR1 LNHDA, CDR2 SQIVND (reference sequence). The ends were cut back, 3 bases at V and 7 bases at J, with 9 bases in the middle. This CDR3 is built from 12 residues. This clone was detected only a few times. Its target is not known.

The clonotype comes from a man aged 30-40 years in good health and CMV-seropositive. The sequenced sample was PBMCs. This chain connects TRBV19 to TRBJ1-1; maybe TRBD1 (5 bases). CDR3 bases: TGTGCCAGTAGTATGTTCAGGGATGAAGCTTTCTTT. As protein: CASSMFRDEAFF. Variable domain in full (rest from reference TRBV19 and TRBJ1-1): DGGITQSPKYLFRKEGQNVTLSCEQNLNHDAMYWYRQDPGQGLRLIYYSQIVNDFQKGDIAEGYSVSREKKESFPLTVTSAQKNPTAFYLCASSMFRDEAFFGQGTRLTVV.